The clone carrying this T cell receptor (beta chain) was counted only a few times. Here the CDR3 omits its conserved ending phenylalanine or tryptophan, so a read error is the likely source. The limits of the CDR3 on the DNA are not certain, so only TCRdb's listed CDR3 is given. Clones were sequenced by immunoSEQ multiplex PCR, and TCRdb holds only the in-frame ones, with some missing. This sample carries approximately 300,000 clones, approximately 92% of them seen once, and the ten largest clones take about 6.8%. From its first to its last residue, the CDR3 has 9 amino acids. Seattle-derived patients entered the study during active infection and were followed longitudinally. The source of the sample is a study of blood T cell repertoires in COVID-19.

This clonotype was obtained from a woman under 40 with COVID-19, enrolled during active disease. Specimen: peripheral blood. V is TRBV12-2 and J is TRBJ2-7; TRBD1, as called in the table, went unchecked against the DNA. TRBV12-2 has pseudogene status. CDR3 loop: CASRLAANP.